The clone carrying this TCR beta chain occurred many times. Its antigen is undetermined. Separate cDNA molecules each had unique molecular identifiers attached to them. TCRdb ran MiXCR on the 5' RACE reads and lists one entry per CDR3 protein. The sample shows tens of thousands of distinct CDR3 sequences, 10% of them seen only once. This CDR3 is built from 16 residues. CDR1 is ENHRY and CDR2 is SYGVKD in the germline V gene. The ends were cut back, 0 bases at V and 4 bases at J, with 14 bases in the middle. This sample is part of a study of early T cells in non-severe SARS-CoV-2 infection. Overall study context: Bulk RNA taken from unsorted whole blood was sequenced, leaving chains unpaired.

Study results and limitations: The study's VDJdb matching favored anti-spike CD8 responses and missed private and CD4 specificities.

The sequenced material came from whole blood. The clonotype comes from an adult who was a healthcare worker with PCR-confirmed SARS-CoV-2 infection or an uninfected control (not recorded which). The rearrangement uses TRBV10-3 and TRBJ2-3, with D perhaps given as TRBD1 or TRBD2 (7 bases each). The CDR3 DNA reads as TGTGCCATCAGTGAGTCCTCGACAGGGAGGGCAGATACGCAGTATTTT. This gives the protein CAISESSTGRADTQYF.